This TCR beta chain was profiled in a study of blood T cell repertoires in COVID-19. In the authors' methods: Reference gene primer amplification yielded estimated nucleated cell counts. The data were produced by immunoSEQ multiplex PCR, yet TCRdb's version contains in-frame clones alone and is incomplete. The V and J calls and the clone size are those of that table, but D and trimming were determined from the DNA. The sample records 360,000 or so clones, roughly 84% being singletons. Germline V gene data show CDR1 as SGHNT and CDR2 as YYREEE (reference sequence). With 7 bases clipped from V and 7 bases from J, the junction kept 8 bases outside the gene matches. This CDR3 region has 13 residues. In Cohort 3, a recovered donor had either two negative PCRs, clearance, or symptom resolution.

The genes are TRBV5-4 and TRBJ2-1; 7 bases line up with TRBD2. The source material was PBMCs or T cells enriched from blood (not recorded which). The TCR was taken from a woman aged 30 to 39 who had recovered from COVID-19. CDR3 loop: CASQLGGVNEQFF. The CDR3 nucleotides read TGTGCCAGCCAGCTGGGGGGGGTTAATGAGCAGTTCTTC.